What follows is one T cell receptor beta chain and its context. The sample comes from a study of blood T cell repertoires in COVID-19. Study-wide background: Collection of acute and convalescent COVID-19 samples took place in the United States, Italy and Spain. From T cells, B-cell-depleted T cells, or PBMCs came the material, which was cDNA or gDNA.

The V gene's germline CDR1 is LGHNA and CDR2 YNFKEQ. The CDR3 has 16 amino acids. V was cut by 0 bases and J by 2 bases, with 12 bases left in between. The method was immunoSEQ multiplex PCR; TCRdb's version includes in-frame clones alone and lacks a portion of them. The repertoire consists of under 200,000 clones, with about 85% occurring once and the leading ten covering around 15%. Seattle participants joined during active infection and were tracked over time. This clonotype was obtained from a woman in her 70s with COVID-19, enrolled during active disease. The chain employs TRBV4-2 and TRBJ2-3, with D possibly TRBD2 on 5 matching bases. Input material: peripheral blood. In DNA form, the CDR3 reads TGTGCCAGCAGCCAAGAAGGTGACGGGGTCACAGATACGCAGTATTTT. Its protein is CASSQEGDGVTDTQYF.